This is a list of T cell receptor beta chains from one sample in a study of blood T cell repertoires in COVID-19. Clones were read by immunoSEQ multiplex PCR, and TCRdb kept only the in-frame ones, dropping some. The data contain approximately 12,000 clones, 73% of them singletons. Material for sequencing was peripheral blood. The receptor source for this set is a human donor in a cohort sampled during active COVID-19. Both conserved end residues are part of each CDR3. The D gene is left open where the match is weak. Clone size is shown for a subset of rows, as once, few, many or a class of expanded clone.

>TRBV5-4|NA|TRBD1|TRBJ1-2
TGTGCCAGCAGCCAACCGGGACAGGAAGGCTACACCTTC
CASSQPGQEGYTF
>TRBV7-8|NA|TRBD1|TRBJ2-7
TGTGCCAGCAGCTTAAAAGGGGGCCCCTCCTACGAGCAGTACTTC
CASSLKGGPSYEQYF
>TRBV11-3|NA|NA|TRBJ2-3
TGTGCCAGCAGCTTTAGATTCACAGATACGCAGTATTTT
CASSFRFTDTQYF
>TRBV29-1|NA|TRBD1|TRBJ1-2
TGCAGCGTAGGACAGGACTATGGCTACACCTTC
CSVGQDYGYTF
>TRBV12-5|few|NA|TRBJ1-1
TGTGCTAGTGGTCCCCCCCGAGGAATGAACACTGAAGCTTTCTTT
CASGPPRGMNTEAFF
>TRBV7-2|few|TRBD1|TRBJ2-6
TGTGCCAGCAGCTTACTGGCCCGACAGGGGCCCTCCTCGGCCAACGTCCTGACTTTC
CASSLLARQGPSSANVLTF
>TRBV7-9|NA|NA|TRBJ1-4
TGTGCCAGCAGCGCGAGAACCGGGGAAAAACTGTTTTTT
CASSARTGEKLFF
>TRBV7-9|few|NA|TRBJ2-7
TGTGCCAGCAGCTTGGGGGACTTCTACGAGCAGTACTTC
CASSLGDFYEQYF
>TRBV6-2/TRBV6-3|NA|TRBD1|TRBJ2-4
TGTGCCAGCAGCGAAACCGGGACAGGGGGCGGCATTCAGTACTTC
CASSETGTGGGIQYF
>TRBV12-2|NA|NA|TRBJ2-3
TGTGCAAGTCGCCAGGGGGCAGCGTCCCTCCCAGATACGCAGTATTTT
CASRQGAASLPDTQYF
>TRBV27|NA|TRBD1|TRBJ2-2
TGTGCCAGCACCACCCGGACAGGGAACACCGGGGAGCTGTTTTTT
CASTTRTGNTGELFF
>TRBV5-1|few|NA|TRBJ2-5
TGCGCCAGCAGCTTGCTGGGGGGGCGGACCCAGTACTTC
CASSLLGGRTQYF
>TRBV7-2|NA|NA|TRBJ1-1
TGTGCCAGCAGCTTAGAACGGACTGAAGCTTTCTTT
CASSLERTEAFF
>TRBV5-1|once|TRBD1|TRBJ2-1
TGCGCCAGCAGCTTAGGACAGGGCGGTGAGCAGTTCTTC
CASSLGQGGEQFF
>TRBV6-5|few|TRBD1|TRBJ2-7
TGTGCCAGCAGTCGGACAGGGGGCTTGAACGAGCAGTACTTC
CASSRTGGLNEQYF
>TRBV6-5|NA|NA|TRBJ2-5
TGTGCCAGCAGTTACGGGCGGGGGCAGGGAGAGACCCAGTACTTC
CASSYGRGQGETQYF
>TRBV18|NA|TRBD1|TRBJ2-5
TGTGCCAGCTCGATCGGACAGGGACAAGAGACCCAGTACTTC
CASSIGQGQETQYF
>TRBV7-8|once|NA|TRBJ2-1
TGTGCCAGCAGCTTAGGCTCGCCAGTTTACAATGAGCAGTTCTTC
CASSLGSPVYNEQFF
>TRBV6-1|NA|NA|TRBJ2-7
TGTGCCAGCAGTGACGGGGTCGGGTACGAGCAGTACTTC
CASSDGVGYEQYF
>TRBV5-1|NA|TRBD1|TRBJ1-2
TGCGCCAGCAGCTTGGGGGGGACAGCTAACTATGGCTACACCTTC
CASSLGGTANYGYTF
>TRBV6-9|few|NA|TRBJ2-7
TGTGCCAGCAGTTATCCGACCAGGACCCCCGGGGGTATCGAGCAGTACTTC
CASSYPTRTPGGIEQYF
>TRBV12-5|NA|TRBD1|TRBJ2-3
TGTGCTAGTGGAAACACACGGGACAGGGTATGGGGTATCACAGATACGCAGTATTTT
CASGNTRDRVWGITDTQYF
>TRBV6-5|NA|TRBD1|TRBJ2-7
TGTGCCAGCAGATACTCCGACAGGGGGACCTACGAGCAGTACTTC
CASRYSDRGTYEQYF
>TRBV28|once|TRBD1|TRBJ1-5
TGTGCCACCTGGACGTTGGGACAGGGGACTAATCAGCCCCAGCATTTT
CATWTLGQGTNQPQHF
>TRBV6-5|few|NA|TRBJ2-5
TGTGCCAGCAGTTGGGGGGGGCCCTCGGAGACCCAGTACTTC
CASSWGGPSETQYF
>TRBV28|NA|TRBD1|TRBJ2-7
TGTGCCAGCAGATCAGGGGGCCGGGTGCAGTACGAGCAGTACTTC
CASRSGGRVQYEQYF
>TRBV7-9|NA|TRBD1|TRBJ1-5
TGTGCCAGCAGCTTGGCGGGACAGGGGAGAAGCAATCAGCCCCAGCATTTT
CASSLAGQGRSNQPQHF
>TRBV9|NA|TRBD1|TRBJ2-1
TGTGCCAGCAGCTTAAGACAGGGCGATGAGCAGTTCTTC
CASSLRQGDEQFF
>TRBV28|few|NA|TRBJ1-1
TGTGCCAGCAGTCGAAGTGGGCAGGGGAACACTGAAGCTTTCTTT
CASSRSGQGNTEAFF
>TRBV29-1|NA|TRBD2|TRBJ2-7
TGCAGCGTTTCCCTAGGACTAGCGGGCTCCTACGAGCAGTACTTC
CSVSLGLAGSYEQYF
>TRBV11-2|NA|NA|TRBJ2-1
TGTGCCAGCAGCTCCTGGGGTAGCGGTGAATACAATGAGCAGTTCTTC
CASSSWGSGEYNEQFF
>TRBV6-5|NA|NA|TRBJ2-1
TGTGCCAGCAGATCGACAGGCTTGATTGGTGAGCAGTTCTTC
CASRSTGLIGEQFF
>TRBV7-8|once|TRBD1|TRBJ1-4
TGTGCCAGCAGCTTAGGGAGGACAGGGTACGGTGAAAAACTGTTTTTT
CASSLGRTGYGEKLFF
>TRBV5-1|NA|NA|TRBJ2-5
TGCGCCAGCAGCTTGGTATCGGGGCAAGAGACCCAGTACTTC
CASSLVSGQETQYF
>TRBV27|NA|TRBD1|TRBJ2-1
TGTGCCAGCAGTGAAGGACAGGGGGCCTTGTTTTACAATGAGCAGTTCTTC
CASSEGQGALFYNEQFF
>TRBV27|NA|TRBD2|TRBJ2-1
TGTGCCAGCAGTTTAACGACTAGCCGCTCCAATGAGCAGTTCTTC
CASSLTTSRSNEQFF
>TRBV18|NA|NA|TRBJ2-2
TGTGCCAGCTCACCAAGCACAGGGTCCGGGGAGCTGTTTTTT
CASSPSTGSGELFF
>TRBV7-2|NA|NA|TRBJ1-1
TGTGCCAGTACTCAGGGGCCCCTGAACACTGAAGCTTTCTTT
CASTQGPLNTEAFF
>TRBV5-1|NA|TRBD2|TRBJ2-5
TGCGCCAGCAGCTTGGTTCACGGGACTAGCGGGAGTAGGGCCCAAGAGACCCAGTACTTC
CASSLVHGTSGSRAQETQYF
>TRBV6-5|once|TRBD1|TRBJ1-3
TGTGCCAGCAGTACAGGGGGCTTCGGTGGAAACACCATATATTTT
CASSTGGFGGNTIYF
>TRBV2|NA|TRBD1|TRBJ2-5
TGTGCCAGCCTTAAGAACAGGGGGCAAGAGACCCAGTACTTC
CASLKNRGQETQYF
>TRBV6-4|NA|NA|TRBJ2-3
TGTGCCAGCAGCCAGTTCCTAGGGAGTAGCACAGATACGCAGTATTTT
CASSQFLGSSTDTQYF
>TRBV29-1|NA|TRBD1|TRBJ1-4
TGCAGCGTTAGAGGTTCCTTCGGACAGGATAATGAAAAACTGTTTTTT
CSVRGSFGQDNEKLFF
>TRBV5-1|medium-sized|NA|TRBJ2-2
TGCGCCAGCAGCTCCGACAGGTTCTCGGAGCTGTTTTTT
CASSSDRFSELFF
>TRBV19|NA|NA|TRBJ2-1
TGTGCCAGTAGCAAGGACAGCTACAATGAGCAGTTCTTC
CASSKDSYNEQFF
>TRBV19|NA|TRBD1|TRBJ2-7
TGTGCCAGTAGTATCACCGGGACAGTCTACGAGCAGTACTTC
CASSITGTVYEQYF
>TRBV5-4|NA|NA|TRBJ2-1
TGTGCCAGCAGCTTCCCGGAGCTTGGTGAGCAGTTCTTC
CASSFPELGEQFF
>TRBV12-3/TRBV12-4|NA|NA|TRBJ1-1
TGTGCCAGCAGTTCAACAGGGGAAGCTTTCTTT
CASSSTGEAFF
>TRBV7-2|NA|TRBD2|TRBJ2-1
TGTGCCAGCAGCCGCAGGACTAGCGGGGACACCTACAATGAGCAGTTCTTC
CASSRRTSGDTYNEQFF
>TRBV5-1|few|TRBD1|TRBJ1-3
TGCGCCAGCAGCTTGACCACGGGACAGGGGAGCTCTGGAAACACCATATATTTT
CASSLTTGQGSSGNTIYF
>TRBV19|NA|TRBD2|TRBJ2-5
TGTGCCAGTAGTAGAGGGACTAGCGGGAGGCAAGAGACCCAGTACTTC
CASSRGTSGRQETQYF